The 21 T cell receptor beta chains below all came from one sample that was sequenced in a study of blood T cell repertoires in COVID-19. Only in-frame clones appear in the TCRdb table, and some are missing; sequencing was by immunoSEQ multiplex PCR. The profile shows about 230,000 clones, approximately 89% of them singletons. What was sequenced was PBMCs or T cells enriched from blood (not recorded which). The origin of the receptors is a woman aged 40 to 49 with acute COVID-19.

The J gene is TRBJ1-1, the V gene TRBV18, with a possible D match to TRBD1 (6 bases). The germline CDR1 and CDR2 sequences are KGHSH and LQKENI. The V and J ends lost 6 bases and 3 bases respectively, with 17 bases between them. This CDR3 region has 15 residues. The chain's CDR3 is CASSLGSQGYTEAFF. CDR3 in DNA: TGTGCCAGCTCGCTTGGCTCGCAGGGGTACACTGAAGCTTTCTTT.

CDR3 sequence (DNA): TGTGCCAGCTCAGCCGACAGGGCTCCTAACTATGGCTACACCTTC. It yields the protein CASSADRAPNYGYTF. The chain carries TRBV18 and TRBJ1-2; TRBD1 agrees at 7 bases. CDR3 length equals 15 residues. CDR1 KGHSH and CDR2 LQKENI come from the germline V gene. V gave up 5 bases and J gave up 0 bases; unmatched junction bases: 6.

This chain uses TRBV5-1 with TRBJ1-4; 9 positions agree with TRBD1. The CDR3 covers 15 residues. Per germline, CDR1 SGHRS and CDR2 YFSETQ. Trimming took 4 bases from V and 4 from J; bases not matched to a gene: 5. CDR3 nucleotide sequence: TGCGCCAGCAGCGGACAGGGGTTGGGTAATGAAAAACTGTTTTTT. It is translated as CASSGQGLGNEKLFF.

The chain uses TRBV5-6 and TRBJ2-2; tentative D call: TRBD2 (5 bases). The CDR3 loop spans 14 amino acids. Trimming took 4 bases from V and 8 from J, leaving 15 bases between them. Germline CDR1 reads SGHDT; CDR2 reads YYEEEE. The CDR3 is CASSPYSGGGELFF. The CDR3 nucleotides are TGTGCCAGCAGCCCCTATTCTGGAGGAGGGGAGCTGTTTTTT.

The CDR3 DNA reads as TGTGCCAGCAGCCAAGGGACAGGGGTTAACTATGGCTACACCTTC. Protein product: CASSQGTGVNYGYTF. The rearrangement links TRBV3-1 (or the pseudogene TRBV3-2) to TRBJ1-2; 9 bases match TRBD1. The CDR3 is 15 amino acids. Germline CDR1 and CDR2: LGHDT and YNNKEL (reference sequence). V lost 1 base and J lost 1; bases outside the gene matches: 1.

The CDR3 spells CAISGQGPNEKLFF. The CDR3 DNA reads as TGTGCCATCAGTGGACAGGGGCCCAATGAAAAACTGTTTTTT. The chain combines TRBV10-3 with TRBJ1-4, with TRBD1 matching over 8 bases. Trimming cost V 4 bases and J 5 bases; bases outside gene matches: 3. Germline CDR1 ENHRY, CDR2 SYGVKD. This CDR3 contains 14 residues.

This sequence joins TRBV7-2 and TRBJ2-1, with 8 bases lining up with TRBD2. CDR1 is SGHTA and CDR2 is FQGNSA in the germline V gene. V shed 2 bases, J shed 8 bases, and the junction held 8 bases outside the gene matches. The CDR3 is 15 residues long. This chain's CDR3 is CASSLTGGYIDEQFF. The CDR3, as DNA: TGTGCCAGCAGCTTAACGGGAGGGTATATCGATGAGCAGTTCTTC.

V gene TRBV4-3 combines with J gene TRBJ1-4; D gene unclear. The CDR3 consists of 16 residues. V was pared by 0 bases and J by 4 bases, with 12 bases between. In germline, CDR1 is LGHNA, CDR2 YSLEER. The CDR3 spells CASSQDWSGLNEKLFF. Written as DNA, the CDR3 is TGCGCCAGCAGCCAAGATTGGTCGGGTCTTAATGAAAAACTGTTTTTT.

The J gene is TRBJ2-4, the V gene TRBV19, with 7 positions matching TRBD1. CDR3 length: 12 residues. CDR1 and CDR2 (germline): LNHDA, SQIVND (reference sequence). V lost 4 bases, J lost 15 bases, and 9 bases stayed unmatched. The CDR3 nucleotides read TGTGCCAGTAGTAGCCTGACAGGGCCTGCGTACTTC. This encodes CASSSLTGPAYF.

The rearrangement joins TRBV18 to TRBJ1-4; D is perhaps TRBD1 (5 bases). The CDR3 totals 21 residues. Germline V gives CDR1 KGHSH, CDR2 LQKENI. Trimming stripped 1 base from V and 0 bases from J, with 24 bases between. As DNA, the CDR3 is TGTGCCAGCTCACCACATCTTGGCAGGGACGGGGGGAAAGCAACTAATGAAAAACTGTTTTTT. Amino acid sequence: CASSPHLGRDGGKATNEKLFF.

The V gene is TRBV19, the J gene TRBJ2-7; D perhaps matches TRBD2 (6 bases). The CDR3 is made up of 14 amino acids. The germline V and J ends were trimmed by 5 bases and 4 bases, with 15 bases remaining between them. Looked up from germline, CDR1 is LNHDA and CDR2 is SQIVND (reference sequence). The CDR3 reads CASSRRGGLYEQYF. In DNA form, the CDR3 reads TGTGCCAGTAGTCGGAGGGGCGGCCTGTACGAGCAGTACTTC.

V usage is TRBV5-4 and J usage is TRBJ2-5; 10 nucleotides agree with TRBD2. Germline CDR1 reads SGHNT; CDR2 reads YYREEE (reference sequence). The CDR3 totals 13 residues. The ends lost 0 bases at V and 10 bases at J; junction bases unmatched: 3. In DNA form, the CDR3 reads TGTGCCAGCAGCTTGGGACTAGCGGGTAACCAGTACTTC. Translation gives CASSLGLAGNQYF.

This chain joins TRBV4-3 and TRBJ2-2; 14 positions match TRBD2. The V gene's germline CDR1 is LGHNA and CDR2 YSLEER. Trimming took 1 base from V and 3 from J; bases not matched to a gene: 4. The CDR3 is 18 amino acids. The CDR3 bases are TGCGCCAGCAGCCAAGTCGGGACTAGCGGGGGTTACACCGGGGAGCTGTTTTTT. This encodes CASSQVGTSGGYTGELFF.

J is TRBJ2-7 and V is TRBV3-1 (or the pseudogene TRBV3-2); D might be TRBD2 (5 bases). Germline V gene lookup returns CDR1 LGHDT and CDR2 YNNKEL (reference sequence). The CDR3 is 14 residues long. Trimming left V 4 bases short and J 5 bases short, with 15 bases between. CDR3 DNA sequence: TGTGCCAGCAGCCTGAACCGACGGGGAAACGAGCAGTACGTC. This codes for CASSLNRRGNEQYV.

This chain joins TRBV23-1 and TRBJ2-2, with D perhaps matching TRBD1 (8 bases). TRBV23-1 is identified as an open reading frame with a role that is uncertain. V shed 8 bases and J shed 0 bases, with 25 bases lying between them. The CDR3 spans 19 residues. The CDR3 region has the DNA TGCGCCAGCCGGGAGGAAGAGGACAGGGACTTTGCGAACACCGGGGAGCTGTTTTTT. This gives the protein CASREEEDRDFANTGELFF.

In the case of this clone: This sample also contains other DNA sequences that code for the same CDR3. The genes are TRBV5-1 and TRBJ2-1; 12 bases align to TRBD2. Germline assignment: CDR1 SGHRS and CDR2 YFSETQ. This CDR3 has 15 residues. Trimming at V came to 0 bases and at J to 6 bases, leaving 1 base not matched to a gene. The CDR3 DNA follows: TGCGCCAGCAGCTTGGGACTAGCGGGAGTCAATGAGCAGTTCTTC. Protein sequence: CASSLGLAGVNEQFF.

The chain uses TRBV27 and TRBJ2-1; no reliable D call. From germline, CDR1 is MNHEY and CDR2 SMNVEV (reference sequence). This CDR3 comprises 14 residues. Between the trimmed V and J ends, which lost 8 bases and 0 bases, there was a span of 11 bases. The DNA for the CDR3 is TGTGCCAGCGCTCCAGGCAGCTCCTACAATGAGCAGTTCTTC. Its translation: CASAPGSSYNEQFF.

This sequence joins TRBV28 and TRBJ1-1, with unresolved D. V shed 3 bases and J shed 5 bases, with 13 bases lying between them. This CDR3 has 14 residues. Germline CDR1 reads MDHEN; CDR2 reads SYDVKM. CDR3: CASSLRGGQTEAFF. Written as DNA, the CDR3 is TGTGCCAGCAGTTTGCGGGGAGGGCAAACTGAAGCTTTCTTT.

The gene calls are TRBV18 and TRBJ1-6; perhaps TRBD1 as D (6 bases). Trimming removed 3 bases at V and 9 bases at J, with 12 bases between. Germline values: CDR1 KGHSH, CDR2 LQKENI. The CDR3 sequence is 14 residues long. As DNA, the CDR3 is TGTGCCAGCTCACCGAAGCAGGGGACTTCACCCCTCCACTTT. Protein sequence: CASSPKQGTSPLHF. Full variable domain (outside the CDR3, taken from reference TRBV18 and TRBJ1-6): NAGVMQNPRHLVRRRGQEARLRCSPMKGHSHVYWYRQLPEEGLKFMVYLQKENIIDESGMPKERFSAEFPKEGPSILRIQQVVRGDSAAYFCASSPKQGTSPLHFGNGTRLTVT.

This clone appeared a few times. The chain is built from TRBV6-6 and TRBJ2-2; D possibly corresponds to TRBD2 (6 bases). V lost 4 bases to trimming and J lost 6 bases, with 6 bases between them. Germline CDR1 is MNHNY and CDR2 is SVGAGI (reference sequence). The CDR3 consists of 12 residues. Here the CDR3 reads CASSWGAGELFF. In nucleotides, the CDR3 is TGTGCCAGCAGTTGGGGGGCCGGGGAGCTGTTTTTT.

This clone was observed at least ten times. The V call is TRBV7-6, the J call TRBJ2-1, with a possible D match to TRBD2 (6 bases). Germline CDR1 is SGHVS and CDR2 is FNYEAQ. The length of the CDR3 is 15 residues. V was cut by 2 bases and J by 0 bases, with 8 bases left in between. CDR3 in amino acids: CASSLSSGSYNEQFF. In nucleotides, the CDR3 is TGTGCCAGCAGCTTAAGTAGCGGCTCCTACAATGAGCAGTTCTTC. Variable domain in full (rest from reference TRBV7-6 and TRBJ2-1): GAGVSQSPRYKVTKRGQDVALRCDPISGHVSLYWYRQALGQGPEFLTYFNYEAQQDKSGLPNDRFSAERPEGSISTLTIQRTEQRDSAMYRCASSLSSGSYNEQFFGPGTRLTVL.